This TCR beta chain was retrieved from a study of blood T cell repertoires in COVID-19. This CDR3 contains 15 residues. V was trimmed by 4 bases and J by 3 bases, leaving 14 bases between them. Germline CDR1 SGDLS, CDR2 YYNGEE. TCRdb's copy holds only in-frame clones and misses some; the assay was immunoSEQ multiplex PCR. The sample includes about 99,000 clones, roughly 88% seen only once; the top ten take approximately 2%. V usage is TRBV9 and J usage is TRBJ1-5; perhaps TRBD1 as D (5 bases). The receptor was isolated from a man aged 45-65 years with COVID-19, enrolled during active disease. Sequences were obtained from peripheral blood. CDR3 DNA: TGTGCCAGCAGCCGAAACCAGGGATTCAATCAGCCCCAGCATTTT. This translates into CASSRNQGFNQPQHF.